The entry below gives a single T cell receptor beta chain sequence along with its context. The data derive from a study of T cell responses to AZD1222 COVID-19 vaccine. The table came from immunoSEQ multiplex PCR; TCRdb's copy has only in-frame clones and leaves some out. The repertoire holds 100,000 to 150,000 clones, with over 75% as singletons. This CDR3 spans 14 amino acids. Germline CDR1 and CDR2: SNHLY and FYNNEI. Trimming left V 10 bases short and J 5 bases short, with 15 bases between. Material: peripheral blood, obtained on day 0 of AZD1222 vaccination. The V call is TRBV2, the J call TRBJ1-6, with D possibly being TRBD1 (6 bases). The source of this sequence is an adult in good health. The DNA of the CDR3 is TGTGCCATACCCAGGGGAGAGGATAATTCACCCCTCCACTTT. Its translation: CAIPRGEDNSPLHF.